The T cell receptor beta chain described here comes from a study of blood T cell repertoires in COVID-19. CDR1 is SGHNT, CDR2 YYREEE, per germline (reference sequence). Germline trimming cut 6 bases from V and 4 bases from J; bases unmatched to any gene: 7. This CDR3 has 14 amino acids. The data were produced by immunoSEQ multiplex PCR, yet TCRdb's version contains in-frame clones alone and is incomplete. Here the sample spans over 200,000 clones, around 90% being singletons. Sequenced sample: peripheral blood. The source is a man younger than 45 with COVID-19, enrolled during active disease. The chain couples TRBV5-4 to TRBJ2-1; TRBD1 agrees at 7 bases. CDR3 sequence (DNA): TGTGCCAGCACCCGAGACAGGGTTTACAATGAGCAGTTCTTC. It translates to CASTRDRVYNEQFF.